A selection of T cell receptor beta chains follows, all from one sample in a study of CXCR3-negative and CXCR3-positive naive CD8 T cells. For each CDR3 protein, TCRdb gives one entry from its re-call of the 5' RACE reads, without DNA. The sample totals approximately 48,000 distinct CDR3 sequences. Material: naive CXCR3+ CD8+ T cells from blood. The source of these receptors is a human donor in good health. Some clones in this sample may be carry-over from other donors' samples. Both conserved end residues are part of each CDR3. Fields, in order: CDR3 protein, clone size, J gene, V gene. Some rows have no size entry. The others give once, few or many, or a class for an expanded clone.

CDR3: CASRPSGQGWNEQFF
size: NA
J: TRBJ2-1
V: TRBV9

CDR3: CASSAPGTATNEQYF
size: NA
J: TRBJ2-7
V: TRBV5-1

CDR3: CASSFSGMANEQFF
size: NA
J: TRBJ2-1
V: TRBV11-2

CDR3: CSVRTGDLYNEQFF
size: NA
J: TRBJ2-1
V: TRBV29-1

CDR3: CASSPGGRQPQHF
size: NA
J: TRBJ1-5
V: TRBV6-6

CDR3: CASSLDRETEAFF
size: NA
J: TRBJ1-1
V: TRBV7-9

CDR3: CAISEPGQGPYEQYF
size: NA
J: TRBJ2-7
V: TRBV10-3

CDR3: CASSLGTGSYEQYF
size: NA
J: TRBJ2-7
V: TRBV27

CDR3: CASSPSLGETQYF
size: NA
J: TRBJ2-5
V: TRBV7-9

CDR3: CASSNPTDLSEYF
size: NA
J: TRBJ2-3
V: TRBV12-3/TRBV12-4

CDR3: CASSVRDSNEQFF
size: NA
J: TRBJ2-1
V: TRBV25-1

CDR3: CASSLGALETGELFF
size: NA
J: TRBJ2-2
V: TRBV7-9

CDR3: CSARTSGGESYNEQFF
size: NA
J: TRBJ2-1
V: TRBV20-1

CDR3: CASLSWEQETQYF
size: NA
J: TRBJ2-5
V: TRBV12-3/TRBV12-4

CDR3: CSARPGQGFTYEQYF
size: NA
J: TRBJ2-7
V: TRBV20-1

CDR3: CASRPGTGTSGIRGNEQFF
size: NA
J: TRBJ2-1
V: TRBV28

CDR3: CASSPGQGGYEQYF
size: medium-sized
J: TRBJ2-7
V: TRBV4-3

CDR3: CASRRAGTGDHEQYF
size: NA
J: TRBJ2-7
V: TRBV7-9

CDR3: CASSRGQGLIYEQYF
size: NA
J: TRBJ2-7
V: TRBV28

CDR3: CASSLCRDCNEQFF
size: NA
J: TRBJ2-1
V: TRBV7-8

CDR3: CASSFPGGGDEQFF
size: NA
J: TRBJ2-1
V: TRBV7-9

CDR3: CTSSQDPRAGELFF
size: NA
J: TRBJ2-2
V: TRBV4-3

CDR3: CATSRDRGHYGYTF
size: NA
J: TRBJ1-2
V: TRBV15

CDR3: CASSGLQDGYTF
size: NA
J: TRBJ1-2
V: TRBV7-6

CDR3: CASSVDNHEQYF
size: NA
J: TRBJ2-7
V: TRBV9

CDR3: CASSQEEGAYEQYF
size: NA
J: TRBJ2-7
V: TRBV4-2

CDR3: CASSARGGYNSPLHF
size: NA
J: TRBJ1-6
V: TRBV7-3

CDR3: CASSERDTNTEAFF
size: NA
J: TRBJ1-1
V: TRBV28

CDR3: CASSGIWDRALAGEAYEQYF
size: NA
J: TRBJ2-7
V: TRBV28

CDR3: CASSPPGQGAWRDYEQYF
size: NA
J: TRBJ2-7
V: TRBV28

CDR3: CASSWGLPDTGELFF
size: NA
J: TRBJ2-2
V: TRBV12-3/TRBV12-4

CDR3: CASSYRGPDEKLFF
size: NA
J: TRBJ1-4
V: TRBV7-9

CDR3: CSVTSSDRGRKSSYNEQFF
size: medium-sized
J: TRBJ2-1
V: TRBV29-1

CDR3: CASSSRDTPQETQYF
size: NA
J: TRBJ2-5
V: TRBV11-3

CDR3: CASSLQDNMNTEAFF
size: NA
J: TRBJ1-1
V: TRBV7-8

CDR3: CASSFYIAGGLFF
size: NA
J: TRBJ1-4
V: TRBV5-8

CDR3: CASSQEPGGNTEAFF
size: NA
J: TRBJ1-1
V: TRBV14

CDR3: CASSSPGTSNTEAFF
size: NA
J: TRBJ1-1
V: TRBV7-9

CDR3: CASSMLGGGSYNEQFF
size: NA
J: TRBJ2-1
V: TRBV7-2

CDR3: CASSQESGRGTEAFF
size: NA
J: TRBJ1-1
V: TRBV3-1